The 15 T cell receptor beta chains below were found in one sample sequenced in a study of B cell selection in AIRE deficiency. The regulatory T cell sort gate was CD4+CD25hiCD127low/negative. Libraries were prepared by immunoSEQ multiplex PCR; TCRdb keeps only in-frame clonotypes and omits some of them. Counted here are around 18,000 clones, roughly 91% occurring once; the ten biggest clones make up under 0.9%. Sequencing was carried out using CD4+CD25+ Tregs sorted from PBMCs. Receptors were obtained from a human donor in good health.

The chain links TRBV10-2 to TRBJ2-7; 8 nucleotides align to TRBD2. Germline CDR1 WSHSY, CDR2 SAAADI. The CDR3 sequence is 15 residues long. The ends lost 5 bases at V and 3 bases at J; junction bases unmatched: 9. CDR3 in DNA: TGCGCCAGCAGTACGACTGGTAGCGGGAACTACGAGCAGTACTTC. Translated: CASSTTGSGNYEQYF.

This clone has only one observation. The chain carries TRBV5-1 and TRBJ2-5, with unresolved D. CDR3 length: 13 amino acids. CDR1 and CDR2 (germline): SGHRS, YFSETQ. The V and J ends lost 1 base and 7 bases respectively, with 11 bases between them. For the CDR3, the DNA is TGCGCCAGCAGCTTGTCGGACGACGGGACCCAGTACTTC. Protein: CASSLSDDGTQYF.

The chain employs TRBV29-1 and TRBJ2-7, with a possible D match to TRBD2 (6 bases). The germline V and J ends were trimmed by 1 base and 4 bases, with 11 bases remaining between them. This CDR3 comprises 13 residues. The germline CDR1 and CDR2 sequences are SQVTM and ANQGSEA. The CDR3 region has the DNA TGCAGCGTTGAAGCGGAGGGGTATTACGAGCAGTACTTC. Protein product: CSVEAEGYYEQYF.

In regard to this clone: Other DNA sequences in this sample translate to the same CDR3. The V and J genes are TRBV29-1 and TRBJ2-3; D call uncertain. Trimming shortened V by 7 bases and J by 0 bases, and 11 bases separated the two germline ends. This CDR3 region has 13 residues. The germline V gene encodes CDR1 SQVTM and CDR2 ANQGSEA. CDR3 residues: CSAREASTDTQYF. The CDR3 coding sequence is TGCAGCGCCCGAGAAGCTAGCACAGATACGCAGTATTTT.

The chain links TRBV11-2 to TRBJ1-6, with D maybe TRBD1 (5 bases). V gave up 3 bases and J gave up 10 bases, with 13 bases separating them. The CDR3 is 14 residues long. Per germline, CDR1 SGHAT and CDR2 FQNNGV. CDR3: CASSFPGFRSPLHF. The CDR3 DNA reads TGTGCCAGCAGCTTCCCAGGGTTTCGGTCACCCCTCCACTTT.

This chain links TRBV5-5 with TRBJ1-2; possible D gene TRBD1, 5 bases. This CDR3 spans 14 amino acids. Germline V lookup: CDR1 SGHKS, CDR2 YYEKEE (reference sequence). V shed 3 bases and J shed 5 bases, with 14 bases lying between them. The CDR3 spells CASSSGRWGYGYTF. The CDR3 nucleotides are TGTGCCAGCAGCTCGGGCAGGTGGGGGTATGGCTACACCTTC.

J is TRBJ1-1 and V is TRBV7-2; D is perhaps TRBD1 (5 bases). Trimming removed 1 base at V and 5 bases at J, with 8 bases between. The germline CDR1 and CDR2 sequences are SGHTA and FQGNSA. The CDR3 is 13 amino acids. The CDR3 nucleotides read TGTGCCAGCAGCTTAGGATGGGGGACTGAAGCTTTCTTT. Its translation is CASSLGWGTEAFF.

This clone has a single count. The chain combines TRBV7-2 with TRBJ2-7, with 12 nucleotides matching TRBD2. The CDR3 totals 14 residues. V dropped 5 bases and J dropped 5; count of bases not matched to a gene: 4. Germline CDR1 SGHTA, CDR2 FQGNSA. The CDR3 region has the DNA TGTGCCAGCAGCGCTCGACTAGCGGGAGACGAGCAGTACTTC. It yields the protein CASSARLAGDEQYF.

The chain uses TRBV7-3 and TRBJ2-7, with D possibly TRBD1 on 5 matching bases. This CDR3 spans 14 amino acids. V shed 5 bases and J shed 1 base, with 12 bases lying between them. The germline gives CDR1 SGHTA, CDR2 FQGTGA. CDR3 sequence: CASSPQGGSYEQYF. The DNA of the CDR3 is TGTGCCAGCAGCCCTCAGGGTGGGTCCTACGAGCAGTACTTC.

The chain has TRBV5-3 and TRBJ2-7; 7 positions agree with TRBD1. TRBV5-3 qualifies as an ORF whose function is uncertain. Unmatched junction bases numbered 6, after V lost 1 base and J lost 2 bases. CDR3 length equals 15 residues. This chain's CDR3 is CARSLLGQTTYEQYF. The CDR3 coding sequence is TGTGCCAGAAGCTTGCTGGGACAGACGACCTACGAGCAGTACTTC.

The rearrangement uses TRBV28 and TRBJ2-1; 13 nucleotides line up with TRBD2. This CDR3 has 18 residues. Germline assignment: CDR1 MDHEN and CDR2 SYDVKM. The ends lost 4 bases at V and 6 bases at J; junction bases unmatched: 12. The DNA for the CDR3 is TGTGCCAGCAGTTCCCCGGGACTAGCGGGATGGGGGGGCAATGAGCAGTTCTTC. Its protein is CASSSPGLAGWGGNEQFF.

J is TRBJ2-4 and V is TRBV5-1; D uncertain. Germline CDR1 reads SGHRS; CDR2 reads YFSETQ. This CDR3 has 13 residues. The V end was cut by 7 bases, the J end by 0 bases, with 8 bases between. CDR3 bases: TGCGCCAGCTGGGGTCTAGCCAAAAACATTCAGTACTTC. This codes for CASWGLAKNIQYF.

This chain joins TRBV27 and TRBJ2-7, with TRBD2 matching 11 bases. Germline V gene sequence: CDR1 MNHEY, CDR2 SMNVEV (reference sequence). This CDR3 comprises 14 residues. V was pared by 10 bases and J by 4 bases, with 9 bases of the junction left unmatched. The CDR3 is CANPTLAGVYEQYF. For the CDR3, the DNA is TGTGCCAACCCGACACTAGCGGGAGTTTACGAGCAGTACTTC.

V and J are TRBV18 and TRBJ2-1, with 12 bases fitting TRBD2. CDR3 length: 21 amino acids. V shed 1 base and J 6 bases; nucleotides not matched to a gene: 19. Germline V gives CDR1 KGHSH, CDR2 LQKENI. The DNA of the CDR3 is TGTGCCAGCTCACCACGTCCCCGGTGGACTAGCGGGATGGGGTTGATCAATGAGCAGTTCTTC. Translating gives CASSPRPRWTSGMGLINEQFF.

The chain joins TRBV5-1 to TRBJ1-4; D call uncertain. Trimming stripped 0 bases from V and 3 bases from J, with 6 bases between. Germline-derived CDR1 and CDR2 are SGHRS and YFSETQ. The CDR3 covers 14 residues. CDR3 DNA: TGCGCCAGCAGCTTGGGGTGGGCTAATGAAAAACTGTTTTTT. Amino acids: CASSLGWANEKLFF.